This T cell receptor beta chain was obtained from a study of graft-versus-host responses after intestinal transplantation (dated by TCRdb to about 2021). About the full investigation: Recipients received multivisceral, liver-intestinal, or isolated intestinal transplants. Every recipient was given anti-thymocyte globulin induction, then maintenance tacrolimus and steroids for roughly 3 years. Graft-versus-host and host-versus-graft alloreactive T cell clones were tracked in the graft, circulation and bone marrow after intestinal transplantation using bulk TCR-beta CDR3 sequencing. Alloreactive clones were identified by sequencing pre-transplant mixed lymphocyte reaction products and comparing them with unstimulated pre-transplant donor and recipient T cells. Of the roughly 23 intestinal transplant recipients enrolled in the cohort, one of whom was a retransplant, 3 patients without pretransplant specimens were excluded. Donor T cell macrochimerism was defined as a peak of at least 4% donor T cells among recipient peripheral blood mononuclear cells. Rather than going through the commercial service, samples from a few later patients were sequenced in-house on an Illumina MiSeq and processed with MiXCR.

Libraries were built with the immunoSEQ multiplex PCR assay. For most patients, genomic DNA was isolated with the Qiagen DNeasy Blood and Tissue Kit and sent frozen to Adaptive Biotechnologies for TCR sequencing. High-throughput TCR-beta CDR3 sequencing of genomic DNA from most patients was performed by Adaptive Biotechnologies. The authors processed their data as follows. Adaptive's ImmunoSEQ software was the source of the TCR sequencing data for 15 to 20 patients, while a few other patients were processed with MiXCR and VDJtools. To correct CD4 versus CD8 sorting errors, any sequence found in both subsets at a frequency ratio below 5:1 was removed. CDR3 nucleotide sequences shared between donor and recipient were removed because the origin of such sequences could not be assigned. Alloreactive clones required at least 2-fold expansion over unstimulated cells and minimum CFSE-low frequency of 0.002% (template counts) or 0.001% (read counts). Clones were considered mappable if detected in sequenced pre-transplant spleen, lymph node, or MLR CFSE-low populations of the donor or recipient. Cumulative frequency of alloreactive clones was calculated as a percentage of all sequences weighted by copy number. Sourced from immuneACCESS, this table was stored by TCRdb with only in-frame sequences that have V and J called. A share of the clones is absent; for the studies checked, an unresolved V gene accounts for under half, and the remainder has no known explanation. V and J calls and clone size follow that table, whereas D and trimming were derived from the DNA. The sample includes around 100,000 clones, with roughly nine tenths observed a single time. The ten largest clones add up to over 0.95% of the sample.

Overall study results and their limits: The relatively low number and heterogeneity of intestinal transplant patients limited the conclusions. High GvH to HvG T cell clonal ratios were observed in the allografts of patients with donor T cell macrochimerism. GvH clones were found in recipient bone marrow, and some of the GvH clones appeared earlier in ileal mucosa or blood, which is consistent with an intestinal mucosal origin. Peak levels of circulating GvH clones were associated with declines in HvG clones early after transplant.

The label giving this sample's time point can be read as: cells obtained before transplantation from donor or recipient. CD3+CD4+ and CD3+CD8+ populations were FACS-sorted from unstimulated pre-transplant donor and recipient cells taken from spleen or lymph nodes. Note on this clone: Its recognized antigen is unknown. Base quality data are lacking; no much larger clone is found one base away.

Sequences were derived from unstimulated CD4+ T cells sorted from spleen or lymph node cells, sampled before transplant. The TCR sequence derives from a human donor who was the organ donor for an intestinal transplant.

The CDR3 region reads CASRHRDRHYEQYF. The nucleotide sequence reads TGTGCCAGCAGACACCGGGACAGACACTACGAGCAGTACTTC. Recombination linked TRBV6-1 to TRBJ2-7, with 7 bases in between that match TRBD1. Trimming accounts for 6 bases at V and 3 bases at J, while the number of junction bases matched to no gene is 8. The germline V gene sets CDR1 to MNHNS and CDR2 to SASEGT. Its CDR3 holds 14 amino acids, cysteine through phenylalanine. Only CDR3 DNA remains: 42 bases, in frame from the first base.